The next 32 T cell receptor beta chains were all read from a single sample in a study of identical twins. TCRdb analysed the 5' RACE reads with MiXCR anew, one entry per CDR3 protein. The sample consists of around 220,000 distinct CDR3 sequences, about 10% of them appearing once. Specimen: memory T cells sorted from blood. The source is a man aged 50 to 59 in good health.

This clonotype has more than one count but fewer than ten. The genes are TRBV14 and TRBJ2-1; 7 bases are shared with TRBD2. The CDR3 runs to 15 residues. V was clipped by 1 base and J by 3 bases; unmatched bases: 3. Germline V gene lookup returns CDR1 SGHDN and CDR2 FVKESK. The CDR3 coding sequence is TGTGCCAGCAGCCAAGTAGGGACTATCTACAATGAGCAGTTCTTC. It yields the protein CASSQVGTIYNEQFF.

This chain uses TRBV5-1 with TRBJ2-7; TRBD1 agrees at 8 bases. The CDR3 sequence is 15 residues long. The junction had 9 bases not matched to a gene; V was cut back by 4 bases and J by 3 bases. Germline CDR1 reads SGHRS; CDR2 reads YFSETQ. CDR3 DNA: TGCGCCAGCAGCGTCGGGACAGGCAACTTCTACGAGCAGTACTTC. It encodes CASSVGTGNFYEQYF.

In this sample, this clonotype turned up many times. This chain joins TRBV11-2 and TRBJ2-3; D is unclear. The CDR3 sequence is 15 residues long. Per the germline V gene, CDR1 is SGHAT and CDR2 is FQNNGV. The ends were cut back, 2 bases at V and 5 bases at J, with 14 bases in the middle. The CDR3 nucleotides read TGTGCCAGCAGCTTATACTCGCTATCATTAGATACGCAGTATTTT. Translation: CASSLYSLSLDTQYF.

This clonotype was picked up a small number of times. The rearrangement links TRBV6-5 to TRBJ2-1, with 14 bases that match TRBD2. CDR3 length: 17 residues. Per the germline V gene, CDR1 is MNHEY and CDR2 is SVGAGI. With V trimmed by 0 bases and J by 8 bases, 6 bases remained unmatched. This chain's CDR3 is CASSYSLGLAGEDEQFF. The CDR3 region has the DNA TGTGCCAGCAGTTACTCGCTGGGACTAGCGGGAGAGGATGAGCAGTTCTTC.

This clonotype was detected many times. The V call is TRBV20-1, the J call TRBJ1-2, with TRBD1 matching over 8 bases. The CDR3 runs 14 residues. Germline V CDR1 and CDR2: DFQATT, SNEGSKA (reference sequence). The V gene end was trimmed by 2 bases and the J gene end by 4 bases; junction bases not matched to a gene: 6. The CDR3, as DNA: TGCAGTGCTAGACCCGGGACAGGCCCCTATGGCTACACCTTC. The encoded protein is CSARPGTGPYGYTF.

This clonotype has a count of ten or more. The chain employs TRBV27 and TRBJ2-7; D ambiguous. V lost 3 bases and J 1 base, leaving 7 bases between the germline ends. CDR1 MNHEY and CDR2 SMNVEV come from the germline V gene (reference sequence). CDR3 length: 13 residues. CDR3 nucleotide sequence: TGTGCCAGCAGTTTCCTCTCTTCCTACGAGCAGTACTTC. Protein sequence: CASSFLSSYEQYF.

This clonotype turned up a few times. The chain carries TRBV3-1 and TRBJ2-3; 11 bases line up with TRBD2. The CDR3 extends over 15 amino acids. V dropped 5 bases and J dropped 6; count of bases not matched to a gene: 7. From germline, CDR1 is LGHDT and CDR2 YNNKEL (reference sequence). The CDR3 protein is CASSILAGDADTQYF. The CDR3 DNA reads TGTGCCAGCAGCATACTAGCGGGGGACGCGGATACGCAGTATTTT.

This clonotype was seen repeatedly, ten times or more. This sequence joins TRBV12-3 or TRBV12-4 and TRBJ1-1, with TRBD1 matching over 8 bases. V lost 3 bases to trimming and J lost 4 bases; unmatched junction nucleotides: 7. This CDR3 contains 15 residues. CDR3: CASSLRTGRLTEAFF. The DNA for the CDR3 is TGTGCCAGCAGTTTGAGGACAGGGAGACTCACTGAAGCTTTCTTT.

V is TRBV20-1 and J is TRBJ2-7, with 8 nucleotides matching TRBD2. The germline CDR1 and CDR2 sequences are DFQATT and SNEGSKA (reference sequence). The CDR3 spans 15 residues. V lost 0 bases to trimming and J lost 6 bases; unmatched junction nucleotides: 10. In DNA, the CDR3 is TGCAGTGCTAGAGACGTACGGGGGGGCCTTAGCGAGCAGTACTTC. This gives the protein CSARDVRGGLSEQYF.

This clonotype appeared a few times. The genes are TRBV7-2 and TRBJ2-3; TRBD2 matches 8 bases. Germline V gene data show CDR1 as SGHTA and CDR2 as FQGNSA. V dropped 0 bases and J dropped 1; count of bases not matched to a gene: 0. This CDR3 has 15 residues. CDR3 residues: CASSLAAGGTDTQYF. CDR3 DNA sequence: TGTGCCAGCAGCTTAGCAGCGGGGGGCACAGATACGCAGTATTTT.

This clonotype appeared many times. The J gene is TRBJ1-1, the V gene TRBV5-6; 8 positions agree with TRBD1. Germline V CDR1 and CDR2: SGHDT, YYEEEE. This CDR3 comprises 16 residues. The V gene end was trimmed by 0 bases and the J gene end by 5 bases; junction bases not matched to a gene: 9. CDR3 DNA sequence: TGTGCCAGCAGCTTGGCCGGCAGGGGGCAAGGGACTGAAGCTTTCTTT. Amino acids: CASSLAGRGQGTEAFF.

This clonotype was counted many times. CDR3 in amino acids: CASRALKYQETQYF. Here the CDR3 DNA reads TGTGCCAGCAGAGCTCTTAAGTACCAAGAGACCCAGTACTTC. The chain links TRBV27 to TRBJ2-5; unclear D gene. V was shortened by 6 bases and J by 0 bases, with 11 bases between the two germline ends. Germline V gene lookup returns CDR1 MNHEY and CDR2 SMNVEV (reference sequence). CDR3 length: 14 residues.

This clonotype was recorded a few times. The rearrangement joins TRBV11-2 to TRBJ2-7; 9 bases agree with TRBD1. The CDR3 is 15 residues long. V was clipped by 6 bases and J by 3 bases; unmatched bases: 9. Germline V gene data show CDR1 as SGHAT and CDR2 as FQNNGV. The CDR3 DNA sequence: TGTGCCAGCAGTTACGCCGGGACAGGGCTCTACGAGCAGTACTTC. As protein: CASSYAGTGLYEQYF. Supplemented by reference TRBV11-2 and TRBJ2-7, the full variable domain reads EAGVAQSPRYKIIEKRQSVAFWCNPISGHATLYWYQQILGQGPKLLIQFQNNGVVDDSQLPKDRFSAERLKGVDSTLKIQPAKLEDSAVYLCASSYAGTGLYEQYFGPGTRLTVT.

A few counts support this clonotype. The CDR3 loop reads CSASGSRHGAPSYEQYF. The CDR3 DNA is TGCAGTGCCAGCGGGTCGAGGCACGGGGCCCCATCCTACGAGCAGTACTTC. This chain connects TRBV20-1 to TRBJ2-7, with D possibly matching TRBD2 (6 bases). V lost 6 bases and J 1 base, leaving 25 bases between the germline ends. Germline V CDR1 and CDR2: DFQATT, SNEGSKA (reference sequence). This CDR3 is built from 17 residues.

This clonotype was found a few times. This chain links TRBV6-1 with TRBJ2-3; D is unclear. The CDR3 covers 16 residues. Germline V CDR1 and CDR2: MNHNS, SASEGT. Between the trimmed V and J ends, which lost 3 bases and 1 base, there was a span of 14 bases. This CDR3 reads CASSDPSGGRTDTQYF. The CDR3 DNA reads TGTGCCAGCAGTGACCCCAGTGGCGGACGCACAGATACGCAGTATTTT.

This clonotype was detected a few times. The chain employs TRBV5-1 and TRBJ2-5; TRBD1 aligns across 10 bases. The CDR3 contains 18 residues. Germline CDR1 is SGHRS and CDR2 is YFSETQ. V lost 4 bases, J lost 5 bases, and 17 bases stayed unmatched. The CDR3 DNA is TGCGCCAGCAGCCCAACACCTGCCGGGACAGGGGCAAGGGAGACCCAGTACTTC. Residues: CASSPTPAGTGARETQYF.

This chain uses TRBV19 with TRBJ1-2; 9 bases agree with TRBD1. V lost 6 bases and J lost 4; bases outside the gene matches: 12. The CDR3 loop spans 16 amino acids. Per germline, CDR1 LNHDA and CDR2 SQIVND (reference sequence). CDR3 protein: CASSHLDGQGFYGYTF. The CDR3 nucleotides read TGTGCCAGTAGCCACTTAGATGGACAGGGGTTCTATGGCTACACCTTC.

The sample holds a few counts of this clonotype. CDR3 DNA: TGCAGTGCTGAAGGACAGGGGAGCTCCTACGAGCAGTACTTC. This encodes CSAEGQGSSYEQYF. The gene calls are TRBV20-1 and TRBJ2-7; 9 bases fit TRBD1. Germline V gives CDR1 DFQATT, CDR2 SNEGSKA (reference sequence). The CDR3 spans 14 residues. V trimming: 5 bases; J trimming: 0 bases; junction bases outside the gene matches: 5.

This clonotype was found many times. The genes are TRBV7-2 and TRBJ2-7; 9 bases match TRBD2. Trimming at V came to 5 bases and at J to 6 bases, leaving 8 bases not matched to a gene. Germline V lookup: CDR1 SGHTA, CDR2 FQGNSA. This CDR3 region has 14 residues. The CDR3 region is CASSDSGSSAEQYF. The CDR3 DNA reads TGTGCCAGCAGCGATAGCGGGAGTTCGGCCGAGCAGTACTTC. The full variable domain, completed using reference TRBV7-2 and TRBJ2-7, is GAGVSQSPSNKVTEKGKDVELRCDPISGHTALYWYRQSLGQGLEFLIYFQGNSAPDKSGLPSDRFSAERTGGSVSTLTIQRTQQEDSAVYLCASSDSGSSAEQYFGPGTRLTVT.

This clonotype has ten or more counts. This rearrangement joins TRBV7-9 to TRBJ2-4, with D possibly matching TRBD1 (6 bases). The CDR3 extends over 16 amino acids. Trimming cost V 0 bases and J 8 bases, with 17 bases left between them. CDR1 is SEHNR and CDR2 is FQNEAQ in the germline V gene (reference sequence). The CDR3 protein is CASSLATGRARDIQYF. The CDR3 DNA sequence: TGTGCCAGCAGCTTAGCGACAGGTCGGGCTAGGGACATTCAGTACTTC.

The V gene is TRBV20-1, the J gene TRBJ2-5, with 12 bases matching TRBD2. The V segment lost 5 bases and the J segment 6 bases; nucleotides outside the gene matches: 13. CDR1 and CDR2 (germline): DFQATT, SNEGSKA (reference sequence). The CDR3 consists of 16 residues. The CDR3 DNA is TGCAGTGCTTTCCCCACGACTAGCGGGAGTGAAAAGACCCAGTACTTC. Translated, it gives CSAFPTTSGSEKTQYF.

This chain uses TRBV7-3 with TRBJ1-1; 9 bases fit TRBD1. Germline assignment: CDR1 SGHTA and CDR2 FQGTGA. With V trimmed by 5 bases and J by 11 bases, 6 bases remained unmatched. The CDR3 is 12 amino acids. CDR3 DNA: TGTGCCAGCAGCAAAGGGACAGGGAACGCTTTCTTT. This translates into CASSKGTGNAFF. Full variable domain (remainder filled in from reference TRBV7-3 and TRBJ1-1): GAGVSQTPSNKVTEKGKYVELRCDPISGHTALYWYRQSLGQGPEFLIYFQGTGAADDSGLPNDRFFAVRPEGSVSTLKIQRTERGDSAVYLCASSKGTGNAFFGQGTRLTVV.

This clonotype has a count of ten or more. The gene calls are TRBV20-1 and TRBJ1-1; 7 bases are a match to TRBD1. CDR1 and CDR2 from the germline V gene are DFQATT and SNEGSKA (reference sequence). The junction had 7 bases not matched to a gene; V was cut back by 6 bases and J by 0 bases. The CDR3 totals 14 residues. CDR3 residues: CSAAADRLNTEAFF. As DNA, the CDR3 is TGCAGTGCCGCCGCGGACAGGCTGAACACTGAAGCTTTCTTT.

This chain uses TRBV7-9 with TRBJ1-2, with D unclear. From germline, CDR1 is SEHNR and CDR2 FQNEAQ (reference sequence). CDR3 length: 14 amino acids. Trimming cost V 5 bases and J 3 bases, with 13 bases left between them. The CDR3 sequence: CASSVSGFYYGYTF. The CDR3 DNA reads as TGTGCCAGCAGCGTCTCGGGGTTTTACTATGGCTACACCTTC.

This clonotype came up many times. This sequence joins TRBV7-9 and TRBJ1-2; unclear D gene. The CDR3 covers 14 residues. Trimming shortened V by 5 bases and J by 4 bases, and 14 bases separated the two germline ends. Germline CDR1 is SEHNR and CDR2 is FQNEAQ (reference sequence). As DNA, the CDR3 is TGTGCCAGCAGCCCCCTGGCAGGAAGCTATGGCTACACCTTC. Encoded protein: CASSPLAGSYGYTF. Complete variable domain (other parts from reference TRBV7-9 and TRBJ1-2): DTGVSQNPRHKITKRGQNVTFRCDPISEHNRLYWYRQTLGQGPEFLTYFQNEAQLEKSRLLSDRFSAERPKGSFSTLEIQRTEQGDSAMYLCASSPLAGSYGYTFGSGTRLTVV.

This clonotype was seen more than once but under ten times. The J gene is TRBJ2-1, the V gene TRBV6-1; D assignment may be TRBD1 or TRBD2 (6 bases each). This CDR3 contains 15 residues. Trimming removed 6 bases at V and 4 bases at J, with 16 bases between. Germline V lookup: CDR1 MNHNS, CDR2 SASEGT. In nucleotides, the CDR3 is TGTGCCAGCAGACCCGACGGGGGCCAGTACAATGAGCAGTTCTTC. Residues: CASRPDGGQYNEQFF.

The chain combines TRBV6-1 with TRBJ2-5, with unresolved D. The length of the CDR3 is 14 residues. Trimming removed 4 bases at V and 1 base at J, with 10 bases between. Germline-derived CDR1 and CDR2 are MNHNS and SASEGT. The CDR3 coding sequence is TGTGCCAGCAGTGGATCGTGGACCCAAGAGACCCAGTACTTC. As protein: CASSGSWTQETQYF.

The rearrangement joins TRBV27 to TRBJ2-1; 7 nucleotides match TRBD1. Germline-derived CDR1 and CDR2 are MNHEY and SMNVEV (reference sequence). The J segment lost 0 bases and the V segment lost 4 bases, leaving 6 bases of the junction unmatched. This CDR3 comprises 16 residues. CDR3 protein: CASSSLTGASYNEQFF. The CDR3 DNA is TGTGCCAGCAGTTCACTTACAGGGGCCTCCTACAATGAGCAGTTCTTC.

The rearrangement uses TRBV24-1 and TRBJ2-5, with unresolved D. CDR1 and CDR2 from the germline V gene are KGHDR and SFDVKD. Trimming pared 2 bases from V and 3 bases from J, leaving 6 bases between. The CDR3 is 13 amino acids. The CDR3 loop is CATSDWPEETQYF. The CDR3 coding sequence is TGTGCCACCAGTGATTGGCCGGAAGAGACCCAGTACTTC.

This chain connects TRBV5-6 to TRBJ2-7; D gene unclear. V lost 1 base and J lost 2, with 7 bases in between. Germline loops: CDR1 SGHDT, CDR2 YYEEEE. This CDR3 comprises 13 residues. CDR3 amino acids: CASSLSVTYEQYF. The CDR3 DNA follows: TGTGCCAGCAGCTTGTCTGTCACCTACGAGCAGTACTTC. The complete variable domain, with remaining parts taken from reference TRBV5-6 and TRBJ2-7, reads DAGVTQSPTHLIKTRGQQVTLRCSPKSGHDTVSWYQQALGQGPQFIFQYYEEEERQRGNFPDRFSGHQFPNYSSELNVNALLLGDSALYLCASSLSVTYEQYFGPGTRLTVT.

The rearrangement links TRBV27 to TRBJ2-7, with TRBD2 as a possible D gene (6 bases). The CDR3 covers 14 residues. Germline V gives CDR1 MNHEY, CDR2 SMNVEV (reference sequence). The V end was cut by 6 bases, the J end by 2 bases, with 14 bases between. DNA of the CDR3: TGTGCCAGCAGGCCCGGGACTGTAACCTACGAGCAGTACTTC. Its protein product is CASRPGTVTYEQYF.

The V call is TRBV20-1, the J call TRBJ2-7; 9 nucleotides match TRBD1. V trimming: 4 bases; J trimming: 3 bases; junction bases outside the gene matches: 7. This CDR3 is built from 14 residues. Per germline, CDR1 DFQATT and CDR2 SNEGSKA (reference sequence). The CDR3 region is CSAIPLTGGYEQYF. CDR3 in DNA: TGCAGTGCTATACCTCTGACAGGGGGCTACGAGCAGTACTTC.